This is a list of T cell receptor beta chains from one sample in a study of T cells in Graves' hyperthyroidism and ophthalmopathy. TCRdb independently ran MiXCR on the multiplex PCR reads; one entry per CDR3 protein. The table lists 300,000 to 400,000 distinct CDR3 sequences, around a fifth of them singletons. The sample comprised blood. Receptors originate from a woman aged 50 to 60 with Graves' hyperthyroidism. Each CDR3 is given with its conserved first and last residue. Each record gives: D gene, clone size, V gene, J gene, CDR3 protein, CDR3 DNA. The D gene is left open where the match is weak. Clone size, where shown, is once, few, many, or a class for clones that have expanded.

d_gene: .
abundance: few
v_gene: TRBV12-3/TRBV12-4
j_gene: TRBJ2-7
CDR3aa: CASSRGWEQYF
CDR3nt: TGTGCCAGCAGTCGGGGGTGGGAGCAGTACTTC

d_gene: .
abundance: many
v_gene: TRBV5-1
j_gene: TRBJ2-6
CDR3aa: CASSSWDRGLSGANVLTF
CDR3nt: TGCGCCAGCAGCTCCTGGGACCGCGGCCTTAGTGGGGCCAACGTCCTGACTTTC

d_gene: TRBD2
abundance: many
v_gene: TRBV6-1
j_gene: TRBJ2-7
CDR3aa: CASRGGLASGEQYF
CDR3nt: TGTGCCAGCAGGGGAGGACTAGCTTCGGGGGAGCAGTACTTC

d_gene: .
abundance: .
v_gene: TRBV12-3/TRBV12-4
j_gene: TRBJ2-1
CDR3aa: CASSWGGRNEQFF
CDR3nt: TGTGCCAGCAGTTGGGGTGGAAGGAATGAGCAGTTCTTC

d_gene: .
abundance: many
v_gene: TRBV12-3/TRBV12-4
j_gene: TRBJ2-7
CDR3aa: CASSFYEQYF
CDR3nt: TGTGCCAGCAGTTTCTACGAGCAGTACTTC

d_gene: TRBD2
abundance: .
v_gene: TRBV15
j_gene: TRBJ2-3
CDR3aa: CATSRDRNSGTRTDTQYF
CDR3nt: TGTGCCACCAGCAGAGATAGGAATAGCGGGACGCGCACAGATACGCAGTATTTT

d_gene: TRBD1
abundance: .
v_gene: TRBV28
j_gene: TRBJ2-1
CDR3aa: CASRPTGGGAYNEQFF
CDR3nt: TGTGCCAGCAGGCCGACAGGGGGGGGGGCCTACAATGAGCAGTTCTTC

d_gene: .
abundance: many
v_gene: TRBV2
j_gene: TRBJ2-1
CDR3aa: CASSGGGANEQFF
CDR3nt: TGTGCCAGCAGTGGAGGTGGGGCCAATGAGCAGTTCTTC

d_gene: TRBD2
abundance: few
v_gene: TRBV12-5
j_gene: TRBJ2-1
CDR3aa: CAGGLDSGGFNEQFF
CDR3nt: TGTGCTGGTGGTTTGGATTCGGGGGGGTTCAATGAGCAGTTCTTC

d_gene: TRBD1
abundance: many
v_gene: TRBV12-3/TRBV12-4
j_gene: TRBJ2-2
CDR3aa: CASSYGQGGTGELFF
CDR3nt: TGTGCCAGCAGTTACGGACAGGGTGGGACCGGGGAGCTGTTTTTT

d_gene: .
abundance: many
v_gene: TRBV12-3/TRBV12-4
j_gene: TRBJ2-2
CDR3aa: CASSSRRGLTGELFF
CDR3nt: TGTGCCAGCAGTTCACGGCGGGGTTTGACCGGGGAGCTGTTTTTT

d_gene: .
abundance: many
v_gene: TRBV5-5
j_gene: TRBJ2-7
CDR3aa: CASSLGEQGLDF
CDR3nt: TGTGCCAGCAGCTTGGGGGAACAGGGACTGGACTTC

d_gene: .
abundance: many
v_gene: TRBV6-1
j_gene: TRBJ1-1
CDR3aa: CASSSPGGTEAFF
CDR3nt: TGTGCCAGCAGTTCCCCAGGAGGCACTGAAGCTTTCTTT

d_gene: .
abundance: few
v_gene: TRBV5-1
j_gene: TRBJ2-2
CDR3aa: CASSPAINTGELFF
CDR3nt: TGCGCCAGCAGCCCCGCAATCAACACCGGGGAGCTGTTTTTT

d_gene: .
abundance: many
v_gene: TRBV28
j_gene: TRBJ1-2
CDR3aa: CASSLVGGGYTF
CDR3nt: TGTGCCAGCAGTTTAGTAGGGGGGGGCTACACCTTC

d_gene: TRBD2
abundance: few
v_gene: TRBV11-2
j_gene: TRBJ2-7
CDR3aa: CASSDVGAGRYEQYF
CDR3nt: TGTGCCAGCAGCGACGTAGGAGCGGGACGCTACGAGCAGTACTTC

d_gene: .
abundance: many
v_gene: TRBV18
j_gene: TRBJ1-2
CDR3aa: CASSPSRTDTNYGYTF
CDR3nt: TGTGCCAGCTCACCAAGCCGTACAGATACTAACTATGGCTACACCTTC

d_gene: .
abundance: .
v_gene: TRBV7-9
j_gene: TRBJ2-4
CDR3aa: CASSPGLNIQYF
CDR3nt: TGTGCCAGCAGCCCGGGACTGAACATTCAGTACTTC

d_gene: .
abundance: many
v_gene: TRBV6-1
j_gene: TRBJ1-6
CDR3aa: CASRERGNSPLHF
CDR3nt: TGTGCCAGCAGAGAGAGGGGTAATTCACCCCTCCACTTT

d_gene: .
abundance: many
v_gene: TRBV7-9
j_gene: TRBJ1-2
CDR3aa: CASSLAGPGYGYTF
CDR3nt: TGTGCCAGCAGCTTAGCGGGGCCCGGCTATGGCTACACCTTC

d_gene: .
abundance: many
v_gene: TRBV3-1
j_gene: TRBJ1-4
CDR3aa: CASSQTGNNEKLFF
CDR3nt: TGTGCCAGCAGCCAAACGGGGAACAATGAAAAACTGTTTTTT

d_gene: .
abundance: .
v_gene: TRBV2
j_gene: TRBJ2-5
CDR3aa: CASSDDRLRPQETQYF
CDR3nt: TGTGCCAGCAGTGACGACAGGCTGAGGCCCCAAGAGACCCAGTACTTC

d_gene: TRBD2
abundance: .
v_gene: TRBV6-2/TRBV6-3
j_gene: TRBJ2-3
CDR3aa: CASSPLAGGRADTQYF
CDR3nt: TGTGCCAGCAGTCCCCTAGCGGGAGGGAGGGCAGATACGCAGTATTTT

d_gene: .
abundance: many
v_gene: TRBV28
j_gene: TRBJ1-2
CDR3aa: CASSSPGEDYGYTF
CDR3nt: TGTGCCAGCAGTTCCCCCGGGGAGGACTATGGCTACACCTTC

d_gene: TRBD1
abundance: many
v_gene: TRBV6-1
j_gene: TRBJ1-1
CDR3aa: CASRDPGQANTEAFF
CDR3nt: TGTGCCAGCAGGGACCCGGGACAGGCGAACACTGAAGCTTTCTTT

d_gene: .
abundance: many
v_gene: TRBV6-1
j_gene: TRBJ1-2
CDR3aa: CASSGTSRGYNDYGYTF
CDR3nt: TGTGCCAGCAGTGGGACCTCGCGGGGCTATAATGACTATGGCTACACCTTC

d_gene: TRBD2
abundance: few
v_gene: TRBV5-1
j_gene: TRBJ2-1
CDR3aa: CASSRYPGTSVIYNEQFF
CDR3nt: TGCGCCAGCAGCCGGTACCCCGGGACTAGCGTGATCTACAATGAGCAGTTCTTC

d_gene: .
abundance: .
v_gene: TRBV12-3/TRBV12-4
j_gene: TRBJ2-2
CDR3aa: CASSYERGMVTGELFF
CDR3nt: TGTGCCAGCAGTTACGAACGGGGTATGGTCACCGGGGAGCTGTTTTTT

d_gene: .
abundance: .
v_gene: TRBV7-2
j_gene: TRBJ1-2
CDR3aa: CASSFFSGRSSGYTF
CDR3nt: TGTGCCAGCAGCTTTTTCTCAGGGAGGTCTTCTGGCTACACCTTC

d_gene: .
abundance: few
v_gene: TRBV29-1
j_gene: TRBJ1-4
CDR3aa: CSVEDLGQNEKLFF
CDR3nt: TGCAGCGTTGAAGATTTAGGACAAAATGAAAAACTGTTTTTT

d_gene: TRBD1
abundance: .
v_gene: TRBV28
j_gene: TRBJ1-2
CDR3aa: CASTLLPGQGTSSYGYTF
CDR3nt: TGTGCCAGCACCCTCTTGCCGGGACAGGGGACCTCAAGTTATGGCTACACCTTC

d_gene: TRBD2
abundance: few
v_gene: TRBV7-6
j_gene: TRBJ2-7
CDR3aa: CASSLVTGGPGEQYF
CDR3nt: TGTGCCAGCAGCTTAGTGACGGGAGGGCCGGGGGAGCAGTACTTC

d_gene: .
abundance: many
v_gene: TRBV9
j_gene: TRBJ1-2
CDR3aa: CASSVVTGRSGYTF
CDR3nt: TGTGCCAGCAGCGTAGTCACAGGGAGGAGTGGCTACACCTTC

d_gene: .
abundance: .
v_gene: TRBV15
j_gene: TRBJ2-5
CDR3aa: CATSREETQYF
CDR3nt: TGTGCCACCAGCAGAGAAGAGACCCAGTACTTC

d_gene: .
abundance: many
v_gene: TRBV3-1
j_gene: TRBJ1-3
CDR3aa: CASSQLTPVSGNTIYF
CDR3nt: TGTGCCAGCAGTCAATTGACTCCCGTCTCTGGAAACACCATATATTTT

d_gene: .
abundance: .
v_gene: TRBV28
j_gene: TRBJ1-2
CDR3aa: CASSLYNSVGARGYTF
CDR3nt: TGTGCCAGCAGTTTATATAATTCGGTTGGGGCGCGGGGCTACACCTTC

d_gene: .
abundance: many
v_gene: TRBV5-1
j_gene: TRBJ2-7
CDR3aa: CASSLVGGEYEQYF
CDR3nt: TGCGCCAGCAGCTTGGTAGGAGGGGAGTACGAGCAGTACTTC

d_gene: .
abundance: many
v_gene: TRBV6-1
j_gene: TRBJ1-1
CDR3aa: CASSIRQNTEAFF
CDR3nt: TGTGCCAGCAGCATCCGACAGAACACTGAAGCTTTCTTT

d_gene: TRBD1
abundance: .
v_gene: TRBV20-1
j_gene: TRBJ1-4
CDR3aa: CSARDLKPRTGTGEKLFF
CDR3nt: TGCAGTGCTAGAGACCTAAAACCAAGGACAGGGACGGGTGAAAAACTGTTTTTT

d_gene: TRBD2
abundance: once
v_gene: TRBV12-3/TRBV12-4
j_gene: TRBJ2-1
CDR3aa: CASSISRTSVGNEQFF
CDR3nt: TGTGCCAGCAGTATATCCCGGACTAGCGTCGGAAATGAGCAGTTCTTC

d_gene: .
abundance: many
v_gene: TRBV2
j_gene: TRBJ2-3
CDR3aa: CASSGQVTDTQYF
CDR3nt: TGTGCATCTAGCGGACAGGTGACAGATACGCAGTATTTT

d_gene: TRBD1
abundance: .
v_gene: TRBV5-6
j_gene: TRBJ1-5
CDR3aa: CASSLERGLGANQPQHF
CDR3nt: TGTGCCAGCAGCTTGGAGAGGGGGCTAGGGGCCAATCAGCCCCAGCATTTT

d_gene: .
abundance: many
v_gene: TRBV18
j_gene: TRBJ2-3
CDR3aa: CASSPPATDTQYF
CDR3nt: TGTGCCAGCTCACCACCGGCGACAGATACGCAGTATTTT

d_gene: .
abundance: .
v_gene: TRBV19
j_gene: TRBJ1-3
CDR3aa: CASSISGAGNTIYF
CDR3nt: TGTGCCAGTAGTATTTCTGGGGCCGGAAACACCATATATTTT

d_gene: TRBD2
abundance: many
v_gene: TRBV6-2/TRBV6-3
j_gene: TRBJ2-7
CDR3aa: CASSYSGTSFNEQYF
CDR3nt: TGTGCCAGCAGTTACTCCGGGACTAGCTTTAACGAGCAGTACTTC

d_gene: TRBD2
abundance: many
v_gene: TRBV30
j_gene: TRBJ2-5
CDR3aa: CAWSELAGGIETQYF
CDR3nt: TGTGCCTGGAGTGAACTAGCGGGGGGGATTGAGACCCAGTACTTC

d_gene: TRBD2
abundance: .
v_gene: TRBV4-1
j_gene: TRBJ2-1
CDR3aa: CASSQDLELAGASGNEQFF
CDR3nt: TGCGCCAGCAGCCAAGATCTCGAATTAGCGGGAGCATCTGGCAATGAGCAGTTCTTC

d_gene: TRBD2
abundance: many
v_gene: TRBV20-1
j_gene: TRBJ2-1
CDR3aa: CSASKGVSSGRINEQFF
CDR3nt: TGCAGTGCTAGCAAGGGGGTGTCTAGCGGGAGGATCAATGAGCAGTTCTTC